This T cell receptor (beta chain) was observed in a study of cytomegalovirus exposure and HLA in healthy donors. The repertoire was sequenced with immunoSEQ multiplex PCR; TCRdb's copy has only in-frame clones and lacks some. The table lists about 73,000 clones, approximately 95% of them singletons. The J segment lost 5 bases and the V segment lost 6 bases, leaving 8 bases of the junction unmatched. Germline CDR1 is LNHNV and CDR2 is YYDKDF (reference sequence). The CDR3 has 14 amino acids. The TCR sequence derives from a man between 18 and 35 years old in good health and CMV-seronegative. Source material: PBMCs. J is TRBJ2-5 and V is TRBV15; 8 bases match TRBD2. In nucleotides, the CDR3 is TGTGCCACCAGTGTCGGCGGGGGGTCTGAGACCCAGTACTTC. Its translation is CATSVGGGSETQYF.